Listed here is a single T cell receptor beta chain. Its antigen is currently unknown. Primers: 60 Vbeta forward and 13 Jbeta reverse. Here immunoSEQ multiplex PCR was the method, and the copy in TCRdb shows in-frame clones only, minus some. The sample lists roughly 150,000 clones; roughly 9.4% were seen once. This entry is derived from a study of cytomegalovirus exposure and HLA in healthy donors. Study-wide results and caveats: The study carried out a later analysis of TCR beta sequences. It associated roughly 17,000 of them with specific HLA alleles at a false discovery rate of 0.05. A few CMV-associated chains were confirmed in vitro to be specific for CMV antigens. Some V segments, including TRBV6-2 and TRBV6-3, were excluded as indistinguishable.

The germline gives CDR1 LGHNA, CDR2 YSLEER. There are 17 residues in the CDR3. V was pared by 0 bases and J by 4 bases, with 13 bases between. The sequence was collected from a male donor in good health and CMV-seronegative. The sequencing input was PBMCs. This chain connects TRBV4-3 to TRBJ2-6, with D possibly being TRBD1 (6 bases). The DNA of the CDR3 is TGCGCCAGCAGCCAAGAGTACAGGGCGTGGGGGGCCAACGTCCTGACTTTC. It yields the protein CASSQEYRAWGANVLTF.